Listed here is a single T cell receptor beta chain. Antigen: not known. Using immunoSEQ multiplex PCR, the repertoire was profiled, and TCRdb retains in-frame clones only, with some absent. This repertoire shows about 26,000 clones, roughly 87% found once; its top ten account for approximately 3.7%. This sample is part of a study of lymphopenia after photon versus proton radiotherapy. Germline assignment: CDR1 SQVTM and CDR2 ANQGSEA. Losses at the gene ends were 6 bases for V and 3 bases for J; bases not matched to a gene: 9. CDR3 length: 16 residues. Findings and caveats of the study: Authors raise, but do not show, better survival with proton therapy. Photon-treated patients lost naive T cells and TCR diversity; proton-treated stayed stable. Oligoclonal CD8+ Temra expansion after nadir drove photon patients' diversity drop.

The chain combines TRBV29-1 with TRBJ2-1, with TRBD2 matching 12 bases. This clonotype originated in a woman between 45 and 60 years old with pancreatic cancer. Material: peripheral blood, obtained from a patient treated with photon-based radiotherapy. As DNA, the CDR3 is TGCAGCGTCCAAGGGGGGACTAGCGGGTTCTACAATGAGCAGTTCTTC. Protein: CSVQGGTSGFYNEQFF.